One T cell receptor beta chain is described in this entry. Ages ranged from about 18 to 89 years, with residence in about 24 US areas. Contact with a PCR-confirmed or clinician-diagnosed COVID-19 case occurred within 2 weeks of entry. In the authors' methods: Estimates of nucleated cell counts were drawn from the amplification of reference gene primers. Sequencing was performed with immunoSEQ multiplex PCR; in TCRdb, only in-frame clones are kept and a portion is missing. V and J calls and clone size are those listed in that table; D and trimming were worked out from the DNA. The repertoire includes around 320,000 clones, 85% to 90% of them detected once, and 2.9% sits in the top ten. The data belong to a study of blood T cell repertoires in COVID-19. Study context: Samples taken during acute and convalescent COVID-19 were collected in the United States, Italy and Spain.

V was clipped by 1 base and J by 3 bases; unmatched bases: 6. Germline CDR1 and CDR2: LNHNV and YYDKDF (reference sequence). This CDR3 contains 15 residues. The sequence was collected from a woman aged 45-60 years who had been exposed to COVID-19. V and J are TRBV15 and TRBJ2-7; TRBD2 agrees at 7 bases. The sequenced sample consisted of PBMCs or T cells enriched from blood (not recorded which). CDR3 amino acids: CATSRGGRDHYEQYF. The CDR3 DNA follows: TGTGCCACCAGCAGAGGGGGGAGGGACCACTACGAGCAGTACTTC.